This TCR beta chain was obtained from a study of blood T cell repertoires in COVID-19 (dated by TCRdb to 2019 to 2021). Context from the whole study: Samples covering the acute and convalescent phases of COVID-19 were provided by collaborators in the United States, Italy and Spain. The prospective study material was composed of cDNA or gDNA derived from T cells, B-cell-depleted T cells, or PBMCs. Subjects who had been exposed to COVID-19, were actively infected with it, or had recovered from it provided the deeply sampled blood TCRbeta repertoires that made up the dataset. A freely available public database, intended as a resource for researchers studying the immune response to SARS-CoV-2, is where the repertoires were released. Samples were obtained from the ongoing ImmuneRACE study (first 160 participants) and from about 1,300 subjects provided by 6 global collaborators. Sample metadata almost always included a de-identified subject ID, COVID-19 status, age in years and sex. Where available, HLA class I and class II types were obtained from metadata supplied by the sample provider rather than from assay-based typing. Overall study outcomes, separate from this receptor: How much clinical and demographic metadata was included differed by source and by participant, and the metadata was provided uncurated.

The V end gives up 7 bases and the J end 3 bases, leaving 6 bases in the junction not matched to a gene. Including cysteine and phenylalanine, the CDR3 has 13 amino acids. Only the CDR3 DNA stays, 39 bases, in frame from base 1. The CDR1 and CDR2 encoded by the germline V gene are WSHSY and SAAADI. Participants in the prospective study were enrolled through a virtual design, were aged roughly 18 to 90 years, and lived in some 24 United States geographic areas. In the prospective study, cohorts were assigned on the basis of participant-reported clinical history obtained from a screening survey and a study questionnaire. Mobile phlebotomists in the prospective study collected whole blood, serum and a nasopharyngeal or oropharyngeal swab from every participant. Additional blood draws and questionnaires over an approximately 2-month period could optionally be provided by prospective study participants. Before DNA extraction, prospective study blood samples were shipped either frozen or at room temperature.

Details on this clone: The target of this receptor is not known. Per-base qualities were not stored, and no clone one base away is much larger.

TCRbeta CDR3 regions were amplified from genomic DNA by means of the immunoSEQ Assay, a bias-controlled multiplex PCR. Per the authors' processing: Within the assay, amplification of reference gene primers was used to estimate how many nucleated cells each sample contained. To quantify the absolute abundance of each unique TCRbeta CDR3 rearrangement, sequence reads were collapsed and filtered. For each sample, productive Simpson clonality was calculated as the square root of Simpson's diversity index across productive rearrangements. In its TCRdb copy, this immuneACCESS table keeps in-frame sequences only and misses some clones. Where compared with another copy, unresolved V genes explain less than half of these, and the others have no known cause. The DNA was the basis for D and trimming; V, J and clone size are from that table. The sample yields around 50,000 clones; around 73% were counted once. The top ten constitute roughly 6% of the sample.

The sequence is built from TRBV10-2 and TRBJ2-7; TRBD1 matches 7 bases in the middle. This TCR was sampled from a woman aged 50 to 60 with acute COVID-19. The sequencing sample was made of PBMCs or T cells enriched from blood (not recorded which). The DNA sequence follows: TGCGCCAGCAAAGGACAGGCCGGCTACGAGCAGTACTTC. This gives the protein CASKGQAGYEQYF.